The rows below give T cell receptor beta chains drawn from one sample of a study of regulatory T cells in long-lasting Graves disease. TCRdb re-analysed the multiplex PCR reads in MiXCR, keeping a single row per CDR3 protein. This table holds 350,000 to 450,000 distinct CDR3 sequences, less than 25% found once. The input for sequencing was peripheral blood mononuclear cells (PBMCs), taken when the disease was refractory, from a patient treated with antithyroid drugs. These receptor sequences come from a female donor with Graves disease. CDR3s include the opening cysteine and the closing phenylalanine or tryptophan. Each record gives: D gene, J gene, V gene, clone size, CDR3 protein, CDR3 DNA. D genes are given only for firm matches. Some rows have no size entry. The others give once, few or many, or a class for an expanded clone.

NA	TRBJ2-6	TRBV7-2	many	CASSLYPNAGANVLTF	TGTGCCAGCAGCTTGTACCCGAATGCTGGGGCCAACGTCCTGACTTTC
NA	TRBJ2-4	TRBV20-1	NA	CSARSRTDLAKNIQYF	TGCAGTGCTAGATCCAGGACAGATTTAGCCAAAAACATTCAGTACTTC
TRBD2	TRBJ2-5	TRBV7-2	NA	CASSLDSSGGQETQYF	TGTGCCAGCAGCTTAGATTCTAGCGGGGGCCAAGAGACCCAGTACTTC
NA	TRBJ1-3	TRBV10-3	NA	CAISVGNTIYF	TGTGCCATCAGTGTAGGAAACACCATATATTTT
NA	TRBJ1-5	TRBV28	many	CASSPWGDSQPQHF	TGTGCCAGCTCACCCTGGGGGGATAGTCAGCCCCAGCATTTT
NA	TRBJ2-7	TRBV2	many	CASSDGGGSYEQYF	TGTGCCAGCAGTGACGGGGGTGGGAGCTACGAGCAGTACTTC
NA	TRBJ2-7	TRBV6-5	many	CASSYSQSSYEQYF	TGTGCCAGCAGTTACTCCCAGAGCTCCTACGAGCAGTACTTC
NA	TRBJ1-1	TRBV7-2	NA	CASSIGLENTEAFF	TGTGCCAGCAGCATCGGGTTGGAGAACACTGAAGCTTTCTTT
NA	TRBJ1-2	TRBV5-1	NA	CASSSPDRNYGYTF	TGCGCCAGCAGCTCCCCTGACAGGAACTATGGCTACACCTTC
TRBD1	TRBJ1-1	TRBV2	NA	CARSRDRETTFF	TGTGCCAGAAGTAGGGACAGGGAAACGACTTTCTTT
TRBD1	TRBJ2-2	TRBV19	NA	CASSTRDRGRRDTGELFF	TGTGCCAGTAGTACCCGGGACAGGGGGCGGAGGGACACCGGGGAGCTGTTTTTT
NA	TRBJ1-6	TRBV9	NA	CASSVGLGKTDSPLHF	TGTGCCAGCAGCGTAGGGTTGGGCAAAACGGATTCACCCCTCCACTTT
TRBD1	TRBJ1-1	TRBV7-2	few	CASSLEDRGKAFF	TGTGCCAGCAGCTTGGAGGACAGGGGAAAAGCTTTCTTT
NA	TRBJ2-7	TRBV19	few	CASSMVGEQYF	TGTGCCAGTAGTATGGTCGGCGAGCAGTACTTC
TRBD1	TRBJ2-5	TRBV6-2/TRBV6-3	NA	CASSYSQGARETQYF	TGTGCCAGCAGTTACTCACAGGGGGCGCGGGAGACCCAGTACTTC
NA	TRBJ2-7	TRBV10-3	NA	CASSVESNSYEQYF	TGTGCCAGCAGTGTTGAGTCTAATTCCTACGAGCAGTACTTC
NA	TRBJ1-1	TRBV6-1	NA	CASDYTRDPDWGPYTAFF	TGTGCCAGCGATTATACCCGTGATCCTGACTGGGGACCATATACAGCTTTCTTT
NA	TRBJ2-2	TRBV30	few	CAWRGQGTGGELFF	TGTGCCTGGAGAGGGCAGGGGACGGGCGGGGAGCTGTTTTTT
TRBD2	TRBJ2-3	TRBV2	NA	CASSKREGRTDTQYF	TGTGCCAGCAGCAAGCGGGAGGGCCGGACAGATACGCAGTATTTT
NA	TRBJ2-7	TRBV20-1	many	CSASPSGEEHEQYF	TGCAGTGCTAGCCCTTCGGGGGAGGAGCACGAGCAGTACTTC
TRBD2	TRBJ2-1	TRBV11-2	NA	CASSSTSGPYNEQFF	TGTGCCAGCAGCTCCACTAGCGGGCCCTACAATGAGCAGTTCTTC
TRBD2	TRBJ2-7	TRBV7-2	many	CASSLRTSGRGGSYEQYF	TGTGCCAGCAGCTTACGGACTAGCGGGAGAGGGGGCTCGTACGAGCAGTACTTC
TRBD1	TRBJ2-1	TRBV7-2	NA	CASGTGGYNEQFF	TGTGCCAGCGGGACAGGGGGATATAATGAGCAGTTCTTC
TRBD2	TRBJ2-5	TRBV20-1	many	CSAQTSGDQETQYF	TGCAGTGCCCAAACTAGCGGGGACCAAGAGACCCAGTACTTC
NA	TRBJ2-7	TRBV29-1	NA	CSVVGSFPEQYF	TGCAGCGTTGTGGGGTCTTTCCCCGAGCAGTACTTC
TRBD2	TRBJ2-7	TRBV28	many	CATGRREVVYEQYF	TGTGCCACCGGTAGGCGGGAGGTTGTTTACGAGCAGTACTTC
NA	TRBJ1-1	TRBV6-1	few	CASRTRGVNTEAFF	TGTGCCAGCAGAACCCGGGGGGTGAACACTGAAGCTTTCTTT
NA	TRBJ2-5	TRBV7-2	few	CASSREGGPETQYF	TGTGCCAGCAGCCGAGAAGGAGGGCCTGAGACCCAGTACTTC
NA	TRBJ2-5	TRBV19	few	CASSQPGPTGGETQYF	TGTGCCAGTAGCCAACCGGGACCCACAGGCGGGGAGACCCAGTACTTC
NA	TRBJ2-7	TRBV6-1	NA	CASRGELTGPYEQYF	TGTGCCAGCAGAGGAGAATTGACAGGCCCCTACGAGCAGTACTTC
TRBD1	TRBJ2-2	TRBV20-1	NA	CSARDRKRTGELFF	TGCAGTGCTAGGGACAGGAAGAGGACCGGGGAGCTGTTTTTT
NA	TRBJ2-5	TRBV4-3	few	CASSQEAGETQYF	TGCGCCAGCAGCCAAGAGGCCGGGGAGACCCAGTACTTC
NA	TRBJ1-1	TRBV7-9	few	CASSLQGTVNTEAFF	TGTGCCAGCAGCTTACAGGGTACCGTGAACACTGAAGCTTTCTTT
TRBD1	TRBJ1-2	TRBV5-1	few	CASSLDRGRVDGYTF	TGCGCCAGCAGCTTGGACAGGGGAAGGGTTGATGGCTACACCTTC
NA	TRBJ2-5	TRBV27	NA	CASSFFGETQYF	TGTGCCAGCAGTTTTTTCGGGGAGACCCAGTACTTC
NA	TRBJ1-1	TRBV7-2	many	CASSLDARSTEAFF	TGTGCCAGCAGCTTAGATGCCAGAAGCACTGAAGCTTTCTTT
NA	TRBJ2-1	TRBV24-1	NA	CATSDFKGDEQFF	TGTGCCACCAGTGATTTCAAGGGGGACGAGCAGTTCTTC
NA	TRBJ1-1	TRBV28	many	CASSLRGPVNTEAFF	TGTGCCAGCAGTTTGAGAGGGCCAGTTAACACTGAAGCTTTCTTT
NA	TRBJ1-5	TRBV20-1	few	CSASSDRINQPQHF	TGCAGTGCTAGTAGTGACAGAATCAATCAGCCCCAGCATTTT
NA	TRBJ1-2	TRBV5-1	few	CASRPDSPYGYTF	TGCGCCAGCAGACCGGACAGTCCCTATGGCTACACCTTC
NA	TRBJ2-7	TRBV28	many	CACMPGRISYEQYF	TGTGCTTGCATGCCGGGACGGATCTCCTACGAGCAGTACTTC
NA	TRBJ1-3	TRBV29-1	NA	CSVAGGAGNTIYF	TGCAGCGTCGCCGGCGGGGCTGGAAACACCATATATTTT
NA	TRBJ2-7	TRBV2	few	CASSPNLVGSEQYF	TGTGCCAGCAGCCCCAACTTAGTCGGAAGCGAGCAGTACTTC
NA	TRBJ2-5	TRBV27	NA	CASTPFPTGQETQYF	TGTGCCAGCACCCCCTTCCCGACGGGCCAAGAGACCCAGTACTTC
NA	TRBJ2-5	TRBV20-1	many	CSARNLIGGLMETQYF	TGCAGTGCTAGAAATTTAATCGGGGGACTTATGGAGACCCAGTACTTC
NA	TRBJ1-1	TRBV4-2	many	CASSLKLGNTEAFF	TGTGCCAGCAGCCTCAAACTAGGGAACACTGAAGCTTTCTTT
NA	TRBJ2-7	TRBV7-2	few	CASTPGHEQYF	TGTGCCAGCACCCCCGGGCACGAGCAGTACTTC
NA	TRBJ1-5	TRBV12-3/TRBV12-4	many	CASRPTGNSNQPQHF	TGTGCCAGCAGGCCGACAGGTAATAGCAATCAGCCCCAGCATTTT
NA	TRBJ2-5	TRBV20-1	few	CSARDPREETQYF	TGCAGTGCTAGAGATCCCAGGGAAGAGACCCAGTACTTC
NA	TRBJ2-2	TRBV6-1	NA	CASSPAFRTGRAGELFF	TGTGCCAGCAGTCCCGCATTTAGGACAGGGAGGGCCGGGGAGCTGTTTTTT
NA	TRBJ2-3	TRBV28	few	CASLDSGAPRGYGSQYF	TGTGCCAGCCTGGACTCCGGGGCCCCCCGTGGATATGGTTCGCAGTATTTT
TRBD2	TRBJ2-4	TRBV14	NA	CASSPGLAGVFIQYF	TGTGCCAGCAGCCCGGGACTAGCGGGAGTATTCATTCAGTACTTC
TRBD1	TRBJ1-3	TRBV12-3/TRBV12-4	many	CASRGQGTGNTIYF	TGTGCCAGCAGAGGACAGGGAACAGGAAACACCATATATTTT